The source of this TCR beta chain is a study of T cell responses to AZD1222 COVID-19 vaccine. The table came from immunoSEQ multiplex PCR; TCRdb's copy has only in-frame clones and leaves some out. The repertoire holds 150,000 or so clones, with roughly 92% as singletons. As for this clone: Antigen unknown.

Study observations and caveats: Spike-specific TCR breadth rose after two AZD1222 doses, and depth rose as well. Regions left unmutated in variants are reportedly the target of nearly half of spike-specific TCRs.

Germline values: CDR1 LGHDT, CDR2 YNNKEL (reference sequence). CDR3 size: 14 residues. Trimming removed 3 bases from V and 0 bases from J, with 9 bases in between. The genes are TRBV3-1 (or the pseudogene TRBV3-2) and TRBJ2-7; D is perhaps TRBD1 (5 bases). The sample was peripheral blood, taken 28 days after the second AZD1222 dose. The clonotype comes from an adult who received the AZD1222 COVID-19 vaccine. CDR3 protein: CASSHLGDSYEQYF. CDR3 DNA sequence: TGTGCCAGCAGCCATTTAGGGGACTCCTACGAGCAGTACTTC.